This paragraph reports one T cell receptor (beta chain). J gave up 4 bases and V 2 bases, and 11 bases lay outside the gene matches. This CDR3 has 17 residues. Germline V CDR1 and CDR2: SGHTA, FQGTGA. The data originate from a study of T cell changes during pregnancy in multiple sclerosis. TCRdb's copy holds only in-frame clones and misses some; the assay was immunoSEQ multiplex PCR. Of about 59,000 clones in the sample, 92% were seen once. The chain recombines TRBV7-3 with TRBJ2-3; TRBD2 matches 8 bases. The source material was peripheral blood, sampled in the second trimester of pregnancy. The clonotype was recovered from a female donor in good health, enrolled as a control in a pregnancy study. The CDR3 spells CASSLRPAGAPPDTQYF. The CDR3 DNA follows: TGTGCCAGCAGCTTACGTCCAGCGGGAGCACCCCCAGATACGCAGTATTTT.